The subject of this entry is one T cell receptor (beta chain). Its antigen is not known. This entry is derived from a study of breast tumors, draining lymph nodes, adjacent tissues. TCRdb called the multiplex PCR reads again in MiXCR, with one record for every CDR3 protein. The data show some 130,000 distinct CDR3 sequences, under 25% seen once. The CDR3 extends over 15 amino acids. V lost 3 bases, J lost 4 bases, and 13 bases lay in between. The germline V gene has CDR1 MDHEN and CDR2 SYDVKM. General study findings and limits: The lymph node origin of tumor T cells was framed as consistent with a hypothesis, not demonstrated.

Breast cancer patients provided tissue from their axillary draining lymph nodes. The receptor's source is a female donor with breast cancer. Some clones in this sample may be carry-over from other donors' samples. The sample was axillary lymph node tissue. The chain couples TRBV28 to TRBJ1-5; unclear D gene. The CDR3 nucleotides are TGTGCCAGCAGTTTGTCTATGACACCGAATCAGCCCCAGCATTTT. Its translation is CASSLSMTPNQPQHF.